This T cell receptor (beta chain) was documented in a study of CD8 T cells in ankylosing spondylitis. Study-wide results and caveats: Reportedly, matched ankylosing spondylitis synovial fluid was significantly enriched for disease-linked clones.

Regarding this clonotype: Its antigen remains unknown.

A single record per CDR3 protein comes from TCRdb applying MiXCR to the 5' RACE reads. The sample lists approximately 290,000 distinct CDR3 sequences, roughly 20% occurring once. This CDR3 has 13 residues. Germline V lookup: CDR1 GTSNPN, CDR2 SVGIG (reference sequence). Trimming cost V 1 base and J 5 bases, with 9 bases left between them. Sequencing was performed on blood, either unsorted or a sorted T cell fraction (not recorded which). The rearrangement links TRBV30 to TRBJ2-1, with D hard to call. This receptor was taken from a female donor with ankylosing spondylitis or in good health (not recorded which). The CDR3 nucleotides are TGTGCCTGGAGTGCCAACCTTGACAATGAGCAGTTCTTC. Protein product: CAWSANLDNEQFF.